Sequencing of this T cell receptor beta chain was carried out in a study of T cells in Graves' hyperthyroidism and ophthalmopathy. The overall study: Peripheral blood was secured at the point of initial diagnosis, before any treatment.

Stability of Graves' hyperthyroidism was defined as absent ophthalmopathy progression within 18 months. Disease duration under 2 months; hyperthyroidism patients were aged 18 to 65. Extraction of PBMCs used around 9.6 ml of fresh peripheral blood. RNA transcripts gave rise to amplified TCR beta CDR3 regions. With the HTBI primer set, the TCR CDR3 went through a first round of RT-PCR. From the multiplex PCR reads, TCRdb called clonotypes with MiXCR, one entry per CDR3 protein. The sample shows 700,000 or so distinct CDR3 sequences, around 15% of them seen only once. The source is a man aged 18-30 years with Graves' hyperthyroidism. Sequencing was done on a sample of blood.

This chain's CDR3 is CASSQGPALTWNQPQHF. The CDR3 nucleotides are TGTGCCAGCAGTCAGGGGCCGGCCCTCACCTGGAATCAGCCCCAGCATTTT. The chain employs TRBV6-1 and TRBJ1-5, with a tentative D call TRBD1 (6 bases). Trimming shortened V by 5 bases and J by 4 bases, and 21 bases separated the two germline ends. The CDR3 is 17 amino acids. Germline values: CDR1 MNHNS, CDR2 SASEGT.